This T cell receptor beta chain was recorded in a study of T cells in Graves' hyperthyroidism and ophthalmopathy (dated by TCRdb to between 2018 and 2021). The study in broad terms: Peripheral blood samples were taken at the time of initial diagnosis, prior to any treatment. An independent validation cohort of around 19 hyperthyroidism patients and approximately 17 patients who later progressed to ophthalmopathy tested prospective prediction of ophthalmopathy. The 95 to 100 discovery patients were divided at random into training and test sets in a 7:3 ratio. The paper describes TCR Vbeta CDR3 sequencing of 135 peripheral blood samples, made up of 43 ophthalmopathy patients, 70 to 80 hyperthyroidism patients and some 17 progressor patients. To identify TCR V-J signatures that set the groups apart, the researchers used a discovery cohort of more than 95 patients, made up of 43 with Graves' ophthalmopathy and around 58 with stable Graves' hyperthyroidism. Following sampling, methimazole starting at 30 mg daily was given to hyperthyroidism patients, and high-dose intravenous methylprednisolone was given to ophthalmopathy patients. The study also compared thyroid tissue and blood T-cell repertoires from several Graves' hyperthyroidism patients.

In the case of this clonotype: The specificity of this receptor is unknown. The record has no base qualities; no much larger clone is one base away.

Ophthalmopathy patients had moderately to severely active disease, with a Clinical Activity Score of 3 or more, a NOSPECS grade of 4 or more, and a disease duration of less than 3 months. The study excluded patients with uncontrolled infections, other autoimmune diseases, pregnancy or lactation. Diagnoses were established on the basis of clinical symptoms, serum thyroxine and TRAb, thyroid ultrasound, and orbital computed tomography. PBMCs were isolated from around 10 ml of fresh peripheral blood by Ficoll-Paque density gradient centrifugation. Total RNA was extracted with Trizol reagent, and quality was checked on an Agilent 2100 Bioanalyzer. Broad study findings and their caveats: No statistical method was used to set the sample size in advance, and investigators knew the group allocation. In validation, the model predicted progression to ophthalmopathy a median of about 6 months before onset, with roughly 70% sensitivity and about 72% specificity. A model built on a 13 V-J signature distinguished ophthalmopathy from stable hyperthyroidism, reaching 87.88% sensitivity and around 82% specificity in cross-validation and 80%/75% in testing. Most expanded thyroid clonotypes (frequency above 0.001) were also found in blood, which suggests that blood repertoires may mirror thyroid immune responses.

Amplification of TCR beta CDR3 regions was carried out from RNA transcripts. A first-round RT-PCR of the TCR CDR3 used the HTBI primer set with the Qiagen OneStep RT-PCR kit. Libraries were constructed in a second round of multiplex PCR, after which size selection and purification were performed. Libraries were sequenced paired-end with 100 bp reads on an Illumina HiSeq2000. Processing in the source paper ran as follows. SOAPnuke was used to process the raw data, removing reads that contained adapters or uncalled bases, had a mean Phred below 15, or lacked an exact match to the constant primer or identifier. High-quality paired reads were merged using COPE v1.2.5, and each unique nucleotide sequence was defined as a clonotype. MiTCR v1.1 was used to align clonotypes to the IMGT TRBV, TRBD and TRBJ reference segments. Only V-J combinations with frequency above 0.0001, covering approximately 99% of repertoires, were analysed. The TCS score was defined as F50 (clonal expansion) divided by E x V (chaos), with BLOSUM62-based TCRdist calculated between CDR3 peptides within each V-J. Welch's t-statistics and random forest reduced around 510 V-J features to around 14, which were used in a naive Bayes classifier (R e1071). TCRdb's own reprocessing of the public reads used fastp at Q25 and MiXCR and kept productive beta chains. All rows with the same CDR3 protein become a single entry with the most common DNA and genes. TCRdb's processing, not the authors' own work, is the source of the V and J calls. This sample is represented by about 400,000 distinct CDR3 sequences; 15% of them were singletons. The ten most abundant clones make up about 21% of the sample.

From its cysteine to its phenylalanine, the CDR3 spans 13 amino acids. The only DNA kept is the CDR3, 39 bases in frame from the first base. For CDR1 and CDR2, the germline V gene (reference sequence) lists WNHNN and SYGVQD. Trimming costs V 0 bases and J 5 bases, and their ends lie 6 bases apart. The receptor was isolated from a woman between 55 and 75 years old with Graves' ophthalmopathy. This chain is built from TRBV10-1 and TRBJ2-3; the D segment cannot be called with confidence. Sequencing was carried out using blood. CDR3 sequence: CASSESNGDTQYF. The sequenced DNA is TGCGCCAGCAGTGAGTCGAATGGAGATACGCAGTATTTT.